These 13 T cell receptor beta chains share one sample of origin, sequenced in a study of blood T cell repertoires in COVID-19. Generated by immunoSEQ multiplex PCR, the TCRdb table keeps only in-frame clones and is missing some. The sample has 100,000 to 150,000 clones, about 85% seen once. Sequenced: peripheral blood. The receptors stem from an elderly woman with COVID-19, enrolled during active disease.

Only one count was recorded for this clone. This rearrangement joins TRBV2 to TRBJ2-5; 11 nucleotides line up with TRBD2. The CDR3 is 19 residues long. Germline CDR1 and CDR2: SNHLY and FYNNEI. V trimming: 5 bases; J trimming: 4 bases; junction bases outside the gene matches: 18. This CDR3 is CASSNTSGRGFALRETQYF. In DNA, the CDR3 is TGTGCCAGCAGTAACACTAGCGGGAGAGGGTTTGCGTTAAGAGAGACCCAGTACTTC. Filled out from reference TRBV2 and TRBJ2-5, the complete variable domain reads EPEVTQTPSHQVTQMGQEVILRCVPISNHLYFYWYRQILGQKVEFLVSFYNNEISEKSEIFDDQFSVERPDGSNFTLKIRSTKLEDSAMYFCASSNTSGRGFALRETQYFGPGTRLLVL.

This clone was seen ten or more times. The gene calls are TRBV9 and TRBJ1-2; D call uncertain. Trimming shortened V by 0 bases and J by 1 base, and 13 bases separated the two germline ends. Per germline, CDR1 SGDLS and CDR2 YYNGEE. This CDR3 comprises 16 residues. This CDR3 reads CASSVGLPVGNYGYTF. CDR3 coding DNA: TGTGCCAGCAGCGTAGGACTCCCAGTTGGTAACTATGGCTACACCTTC.

The chain employs TRBV2 and TRBJ2-5, with 13 bases that match TRBD2. Trimming cost V 6 bases and J 5 bases; bases outside gene matches: 6. The germline gives CDR1 SNHLY, CDR2 FYNNEI. The CDR3 loop spans 15 amino acids. CDR3 sequence: CASRLAGGPSETQYF. CDR3 bases: TGTGCCAGCAGACTAGCGGGAGGGCCCTCGGAGACCCAGTACTTC.

The genes are TRBV28 and TRBJ1-2; possible D gene TRBD1, 5 bases. V was trimmed by 7 bases and J by 7 bases, leaving 16 bases between them. Germline-derived CDR1 and CDR2 are MDHEN and SYDVKM. This CDR3 is built from 13 residues. The CDR3 DNA follows: TGTGCCAGCAACTTGGGGGGAGTAGTTGGCTACACCTTC. It is translated as CASNLGGVVGYTF.

Details on this clone: One end of the junction does not line up with germline, which may come from a read error. V usage is TRBV7-9 and J usage is TRBJ2-1; D unclear. The length of the CDR3 is 9 residues. CDR1 is SEHNR and CDR2 is FQNEAQ in the germline V gene (reference sequence). CDR3 in DNA: TGTGCCAGCAGTCCTTTTTCCCTCTTC. Translation: CASSPFSLF. The full variable domain, rest sourced from reference TRBV7-9 and TRBJ2-1, is DTGVSQNPRHKITKRGQNVTFRCDPISEHNRLYWYRQTLGQGPEFLTYFQNEAQLEKSRLLSDRFSAERPKGSFSTLEIQRTEQGDSAMYLCASSPFSLFGPGTRLTVL.

This chain joins TRBV7-2 and TRBJ2-7; 9 positions match TRBD1. After removal of 5 bases from V and 2 bases from J, the junction contained 4 bases not matched to a gene. Germline lookup yields CDR1 SGHTA and CDR2 FQGNSA. The CDR3 runs to 14 residues. The CDR3 is CASSLGQGTYEQYF. DNA of the CDR3: TGTGCCAGCAGCCTAGGACAGGGGACCTACGAGCAGTACTTC.

This chain joins TRBV11-1 and TRBJ1-5; D perhaps matches TRBD1 (5 bases). This CDR3 contains 13 residues. V lost 5 bases and J 5 bases, leaving 10 bases between the germline ends. Germline loops: CDR1 SGHAT, CDR2 FQDESV (reference sequence). The CDR3 nucleotides read TGTGCCAGCAGCGAAGGGGTAGATCAGCCCCAGCATTTT. Its protein product is CASSEGVDQPQHF.

The V gene is TRBV15, the J gene TRBJ1-2; 9 positions agree with TRBD1. The CDR3 extends over 16 amino acids. Germline CDR1 reads LNHNV; CDR2 reads YYDKDF (reference sequence). V was pared by 1 base and J by 7 bases, with 10 bases of the junction left unmatched. The DNA for the CDR3 is TGTGCCACCAGCAGAGTGGGTAGGGGACAGGGATCTGGCTACACCTTC. As protein: CATSRVGRGQGSGYTF.

This sequence joins TRBV19 and TRBJ2-7; TRBD1 agrees at 8 bases. CDR1 and CDR2 from the germline V gene are LNHDA and SQIVND (reference sequence). V trimming: 3 bases; J trimming: 5 bases; junction bases outside the gene matches: 12. CDR3 length equals 16 residues. This CDR3 is CASSMFLGQGNHEQYF. CDR3 coding DNA: TGTGCCAGTAGTATGTTTTTAGGACAGGGAAACCACGAGCAGTACTTC.

The chain has TRBV7-2 and TRBJ2-5; 9 nucleotides match TRBD1. J was trimmed by 1 base and V by 1 base; bases with no gene match: 1. Germline CDR1 reads SGHTA; CDR2 reads FQGNSA. The CDR3 covers 15 residues. CDR3 sequence reads: CASSLGTGVQETQYF. For the CDR3, the DNA is TGTGCCAGCAGCTTAGGGACAGGGGTCCAAGAGACCCAGTACTTC.

J is TRBJ1-2 and V is TRBV7-2, with 8 positions matching TRBD1. This CDR3 has 14 residues. The J segment lost 2 bases and the V segment lost 5 bases, leaving 4 bases of the junction unmatched. Per the germline V gene, CDR1 is SGHTA and CDR2 is FQGNSA. The CDR3 DNA is TGTGCCAGCAGCCAAGACAGGGGAAACTATGGCTACACCTTC. It specifies CASSQDRGNYGYTF. Full variable domain (outside the CDR3, taken from reference TRBV7-2 and TRBJ1-2): GAGVSQSPSNKVTEKGKDVELRCDPISGHTALYWYRQSLGQGLEFLIYFQGNSAPDKSGLPSDRFSAERTGGSVSTLTIQRTQQEDSAVYLCASSQDRGNYGYTFGSGTRLTVV.

This chain links TRBV5-5 with TRBJ1-1, with unresolved D. V dropped 2 bases and J dropped 1 base, with 12 bases sitting between them. The CDR3 spans 15 residues. In germline, CDR1 is SGHKS, CDR2 YYEKEE (reference sequence). The CDR3 region has the DNA TGTGCCAGCAGCTTTTTCTTTCGAGGGAACACTGAAGCTTTCTTT. It codes for CASSFFFRGNTEAFF.

J is TRBJ1-2 and V is TRBV12-3 or TRBV12-4, with 8 bases fitting TRBD1. V lost 7 bases, J lost 7 bases, and 5 bases stayed unmatched. The CDR3 consists of 12 residues. The CDR3 spells CASTDRGAGYTF. CDR3 DNA sequence: TGTGCCAGCACCGACAGGGGAGCTGGCTACACCTTC.